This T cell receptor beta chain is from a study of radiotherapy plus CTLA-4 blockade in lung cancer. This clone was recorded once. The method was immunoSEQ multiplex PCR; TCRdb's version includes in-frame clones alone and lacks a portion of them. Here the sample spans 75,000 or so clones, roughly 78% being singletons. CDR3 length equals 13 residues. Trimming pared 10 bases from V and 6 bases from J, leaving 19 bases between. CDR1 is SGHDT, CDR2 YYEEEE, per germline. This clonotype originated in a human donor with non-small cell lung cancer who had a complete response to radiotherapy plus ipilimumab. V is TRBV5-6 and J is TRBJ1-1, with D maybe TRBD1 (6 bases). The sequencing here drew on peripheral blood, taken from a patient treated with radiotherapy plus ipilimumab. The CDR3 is CAARRGRLSEAFF. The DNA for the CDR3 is TGTGCCGCACGCAGGGGTCGGCTCTCTGAAGCTTTCTTT.